The entry below gives a single T cell receptor beta chain sequence along with its context. From germline, CDR1 is GTSNPN and CDR2 SVGIG (reference sequence). V lost 5 bases to trimming and J lost 6 bases, with 21 bases between them. The CDR3 has 15 residues. Authors' processing steps: By means of reference gene primer amplification, nucleated cell counts were estimated. Method: immunoSEQ multiplex PCR; TCRdb's copy keeps in-frame clones and lacks some. V and J calls and clone size come straight from that table; D and trimming were deduced from the DNA. The table includes under 350,000 clones, around nine tenths detected once. These data belong to a study of blood T cell repertoires in COVID-19. Study as a whole: In each case, the material was cDNA or gDNA derived from T cells, B-cell-depleted T cells, or PBMCs.

This receptor was taken from a man between 35 and 55 years old with acute or convalescent COVID-19. The sample was peripheral blood. The V call is TRBV30, the J call TRBJ2-3; D perhaps matches TRBD2 (7 bases). CDR3 sequence (DNA): TGTGCCTGGGAGGGGGGGGTCCTATCCACGGATACGCAGTATTTT. It codes for CAWEGGVLSTDTQYF.